Following are 6 T cell receptor beta chains from one sample sequenced in a study of CD8+ T cells in alopecia areata (dated by TCRdb to the late 2010s). Per the publication, the treatment or condition label means: oral pan-JAK inhibitor, 5-10 mg twice daily. Libraries came from the immunoSEQ multiplex PCR assay. To provide template for TCR sequencing, every sample had RNA extracted and reverse transcribed into cDNA. The source is immuneACCESS, and TCRdb retained only in-frame sequences with V and J called. Part of the clones is not carried over; for the studies checked, unresolved V genes explain less than half of this, and the remainder is unexplained. Within this sample are 180,000 or so clones, with roughly 46% of them counted one time only. The ten largest account for about a tenth of the sample. The material sequenced was CD8+ T cells sorted from blood, taken at approximately week 52, from a patient treated with tofacitinib. The receptors come from a human donor with alopecia areata.

On this clone itself: One end of the junction varies from germline; a read error may be responsible. The rearrangement uses TRBV9 and TRBJ2-1, with 8 nucleotides matching TRBD1. Per the germline V gene, CDR1 is SGDLS and CDR2 is YYNGEE. The CDR3 sequence is 12 residues long. CDR3 nucleotide sequence: TGTGCCAGCAGCGCGGCCGGGACAGGCTTAATCTTC. This codes for CASSAAGTGLIF.

The chain carries TRBV7-9 and TRBJ1-1; D unclear. This CDR3 is built from 12 residues. CDR1 is SEHNR and CDR2 is FQNEAQ in the germline V gene (reference sequence). V lost 5 bases and J 3 bases, leaving 7 bases between the germline ends. This chain's CDR3 is CASSGLDTEAFF. DNA of the CDR3: TGTGCCAGCAGCGGACTCGACACTGAAGCTTTCTTT.

The chain has TRBV7-9 and TRBJ2-5; D tentatively reads TRBD1 or TRBD2 (5 bases each). V shed 4 bases and J shed 2 bases, with 20 bases lying between them. CDR1 is SEHNR and CDR2 is FQNEAQ in the germline V gene (reference sequence). This CDR3 has 17 residues. CDR3 residues: CASSWDPSHRSQETQYF. The CDR3 DNA sequence: TGTGCCAGCAGCTGGGACCCAAGTCATCGTTCACAAGAGACCCAGTACTTC.

The genes are TRBV7-9 and TRBJ2-1, with D unclear. Germline V gene sequence: CDR1 SEHNR, CDR2 FQNEAQ (reference sequence). The CDR3 sequence is 15 residues long. V lost 0 bases and J 2 bases, leaving 8 bases between the germline ends. The DNA for the CDR3 is TGTGCCAGCAGCTTAGCACTGAGTGCCTACAATGAGCAGTTCTTC. This sequence encodes CASSLALSAYNEQFF. Full variable domain (rest looked up from reference TRBV7-9 and TRBJ2-1): DTGVSQNPRHKITKRGQNVTFRCDPISEHNRLYWYRQTLGQGPEFLTYFQNEAQLEKSRLLSDRFSAERPKGSFSTLEIQRTEQGDSAMYLCASSLALSAYNEQFFGPGTRLTVL.

The genes are TRBV6-5 and TRBJ2-5; D is perhaps TRBD1 (5 bases). The V gene lost 1 base and the J gene lost 5 bases, with 11 bases spanning the gap. Germline V gives CDR1 MNHEY, CDR2 SVGAGI. This CDR3 has 14 residues. CDR3 nucleotide sequence: TGTGCCAGCAGTTACTTAGTCAGGGCGGAGACCCAGTACTTC. Translating gives CASSYLVRAETQYF.

The rearrangement links TRBV30 to TRBJ2-6; no definite D call. Trimming shortened V by 2 bases and J by 0 bases, and 5 bases separated the two germline ends. CDR3 length equals 14 residues. The V gene's germline CDR1 is GTSNPN and CDR2 SVGIG (reference sequence). The CDR3 nucleotides are TGTGCCTGGAGTTTTGACTCTGGGGCCAACGTCCTGACTTTC. Translation: CAWSFDSGANVLTF.